This TCR beta chain is drawn from a study of response to subunit inactivated influenza vaccine. Trimming shortened V by 1 base and J by 8 bases, and 9 bases separated the two germline ends. Germline V gives CDR1 LGHDT, CDR2 YNNKEL (reference sequence). The CDR3 has 13 amino acids. Each CDR3 protein is one row after TCRdb ran MiXCR on the RT-PCR reads. The sample lists 500,000 to 650,000 distinct CDR3 sequences; 7.6% were seen once. The sample consisted of PBMCs from blood, taken approximately 25 months after vaccination. This TCR was recovered from a man aged 50 to 75 who received an inactivated influenza vaccine. The chain has TRBV3-1 and TRBJ1-3, with D uncertain. The CDR3 is CASSQGTGYTIYF. The DNA of the CDR3 is TGTGCCAGCAGCCAAGGAACGGGGTACACCATATATTTT.